This T cell receptor beta chain comes out of a study of blood T cell repertoires in COVID-19 (TCRdb year 2020). With respect to the entire study: Collaborator samples came from the United States, Italy and Spain and covered acute and convalescent phases of COVID-19. Samples came from the ongoing ImmuneRACE study (first 160 participants) plus 1,254 subjects from 6 global collaborators. The dataset comprised deeply sampled blood TCRbeta repertoires from subjects exposed to, actively infected with, or recovered from COVID-19. The repertoires were made available in a free public database intended to serve as a resource for research on the immune response to SARS-CoV-2. The prospective study material was composed of cDNA or gDNA derived from T cells, B-cell-depleted T cells, or PBMCs. A de-identified subject ID, COVID-19 status, age in years and sex were almost always included in the sample metadata. Where available, HLA class I and class II types were taken from metadata supplied by the sample provider and were not determined by assay-based typing.

TCRbeta CDR3 regions were amplified from genomic DNA using the immunoSEQ Assay, a bias-controlled multiplex PCR. The paper's processing steps were these. Within the assay, amplification of reference gene primers was used to estimate how many nucleated cells each sample contained. Sequence reads were collapsed and filtered to measure the absolute abundance of every unique TCRbeta CDR3 rearrangement. For each sample, productive Simpson clonality was calculated as the square root of Simpson's diversity index across productive rearrangements. TCRdb provides this immuneACCESS table in a form limited to in-frame rearrangements. Some clones are lacking; in checked studies, under half of them reflect an unresolved V gene, and why the rest are absent is not known. Clone size and the V and J calls come from that table; the DNA yielded D and trimming. Here the sample has around 140,000 clones; approximately 88% occur a single time. The ten largest clones take up over 1.1% of the sample.

Regarding this clone: Its antigen is not yet known. Base qualities are missing; no much larger clone stands one base away.

There are 12 amino acids in the CDR3, from cysteine to phenylalanine inclusive. Only the CDR3 DNA is retained, 36 bases long and in frame from the first base. V was cut back by 8 bases and J by 9 bases, leaving a gap of 14 bases between them. The germline V gene (reference sequence) provides CDR1 SEHNR and CDR2 FQNEAQ. On the study overall, not on this receptor specifically: The amount of clinical and demographic metadata varied by source and participant and was provided uncurated.

Whole blood was collected in K2EDTA tubes by collaborating institutions according to the institutions' own protocols. For TCRbeta analysis, collaborator samples were shipped as frozen whole blood, as isolated PBMCs, or as DNA extracted from either sample type. The TCR comes from a man in his sixties with acute or convalescent COVID-19. The rearrangement joined TRBV7-9 to TRBJ2-1, with no reliable assignment of the D segment. Sequenced: peripheral blood. The sequenced DNA: TGTGCCAGCCCGTCCCCCTTGAGTGAGCAGTTCTTC. Translated, it reads CASPSPLSEQFF.